The rows below give T cell receptor beta chains drawn from one sample of a study of cytotoxic CD8 clonotypes in ibrutinib-treated CLL. Only in-frame clones appear in the TCRdb table, and some are missing; sequencing was by immunoSEQ multiplex PCR. Of some 85,000 clones listed, about 74% were seen once; the top ten hold under 30%. The sample here was PBMCs, taken after 24 months of ibrutinib treatment. The receptors come from a human donor with chronic lymphocytic leukemia. Both conserved end residues are part of each CDR3. Fields, in order: clone size, D gene, J gene, V gene, CDR3 DNA, CDR3 protein. A D gene is named only where the DNA matches it firmly. Rows may omit the clone size; those that give it use once, few, many or a size class.

abundance: NA; d_gene: TRBD1; j_gene: TRBJ1-2; v_gene: TRBV18; CDR3nt: TGTGCCAGCTCACGACAGGGAAGCGGCTACACCTTC; CDR3aa: CASSRQGSGYTF
abundance: NA; d_gene: TRBD1; j_gene: TRBJ1-2; v_gene: TRBV5-6; CDR3nt: TGTGCCAGCAGCCTTATAGGACAGGTAGAATATGGCTACACCTTC; CDR3aa: CASSLIGQVEYGYTF
abundance: NA; d_gene: NA; j_gene: TRBJ1-5; v_gene: TRBV25-1; CDR3nt: TGTGCCAGCAGTTCGGCCATTGGCAATCAGCCCCAGCATTTT; CDR3aa: CASSSAIGNQPQHF
abundance: many; d_gene: TRBD1; j_gene: TRBJ1-5; v_gene: TRBV6-1; CDR3nt: TGTGCCAGCAGCTCGGGACAGGGGAATCAGCCCCAGCATTTT; CDR3aa: CASSSGQGNQPQHF
abundance: NA; d_gene: NA; j_gene: TRBJ1-2; v_gene: TRBV29-1; CDR3nt: TGCAGCGTTGAGAAGGGGCCTAACTATGGCTACACCTTC; CDR3aa: CSVEKGPNYGYTF
abundance: NA; d_gene: NA; j_gene: TRBJ2-5; v_gene: TRBV11-3; CDR3nt: TGTGCCAGCAGCTTAGGGGGGCTCGCCCGGGAGACCCAGTACTTC; CDR3aa: CASSLGGLARETQYF
abundance: few; d_gene: TRBD2; j_gene: TRBJ2-3; v_gene: TRBV7-3; CDR3nt: TGTGCCAGCAGCTTATCGGGTCATAGCGGGGGTACAGATACGCAGTATTTT; CDR3aa: CASSLSGHSGGTDTQYF
abundance: NA; d_gene: TRBD2; j_gene: TRBJ2-1; v_gene: TRBV5-1; CDR3nt: TGCGCCAGCATTTCCGGTCTCAGCGGGAGTGGCAATGAGCAGTTCTTC; CDR3aa: CASISGLSGSGNEQFF
abundance: NA; d_gene: NA; j_gene: TRBJ1-1; v_gene: TRBV19; CDR3nt: TGTGCCAGTAGTATCGGGGGATTGAACACTGAAGCTTTCTTT; CDR3aa: CASSIGGLNTEAFF
abundance: NA; d_gene: TRBD1; j_gene: TRBJ1-5; v_gene: TRBV7-8; CDR3nt: TGTGCCAGCAGCCCACAGGGGATCGTGGGCAATCAGCCCCAGCATTTT; CDR3aa: CASSPQGIVGNQPQHF
abundance: NA; d_gene: NA; j_gene: TRBJ2-5; v_gene: TRBV11-1; CDR3nt: TGTGCCAGCAGCGAGCCCGGGACTCAACAAGAGACCCAGTACTTC; CDR3aa: CASSEPGTQQETQYF
abundance: NA; d_gene: NA; j_gene: TRBJ1-5; v_gene: TRBV28; CDR3nt: TGTGCCAGCAGTTTTGAGGACAACAATCAGCCCCAGCATTTT; CDR3aa: CASSFEDNNQPQHF
abundance: NA; d_gene: TRBD1; j_gene: TRBJ1-2; v_gene: TRBV2; CDR3nt: TGTGCCAGCGGACAGGGGTCTAACTATGGCTACACCTTC; CDR3aa: CASGQGSNYGYTF
abundance: NA; d_gene: NA; j_gene: TRBJ2-3; v_gene: TRBV27; CDR3nt: TGTGCCAGCAGACCTGGACCCACAGATACGCAGTATTTT; CDR3aa: CASRPGPTDTQYF
abundance: once; d_gene: NA; j_gene: TRBJ1-2; v_gene: TRBV6-1; CDR3nt: TGTGCCAGCAGCCAGGGTTCACCCAACTATGGCTACACCTTC; CDR3aa: CASSQGSPNYGYTF
abundance: NA; d_gene: NA; j_gene: TRBJ1-1; v_gene: TRBV4-2; CDR3nt: TGTGCCAGCAGCCAAGGAATCATGAACACTGAAGCTTTCTTT; CDR3aa: CASSQGIMNTEAFF
abundance: NA; d_gene: NA; j_gene: TRBJ2-3; v_gene: TRBV27; CDR3nt: TGTGCCAGCCCCCCCTCCACAGATACGCAGTATTTT; CDR3aa: CASPPSTDTQYF
abundance: NA; d_gene: NA; j_gene: TRBJ1-1; v_gene: TRBV20-1; CDR3nt: TGCAGTGCTACTGGGCCCCACGGGGCTTTCTTT; CDR3aa: CSATGPHGAFF
abundance: NA; d_gene: NA; j_gene: TRBJ2-6; v_gene: TRBV5-4; CDR3nt: TGTGCCAGCAGCTTCGGAGGGTCTGGGGCCAACGTCCTGACTTTC; CDR3aa: CASSFGGSGANVLTF
abundance: NA; d_gene: NA; j_gene: TRBJ2-2; v_gene: TRBV11-2; CDR3nt: TGTGCCAGCAGCGCAACAGGTACCGCGAACACCGGGGAGCTGTTTTTT; CDR3aa: CASSATGTANTGELFF
abundance: once; d_gene: TRBD1; j_gene: TRBJ2-7; v_gene: TRBV7-3; CDR3nt: TGTGCCAGCAGTTTGTCGACAGGGGCCTCCTACGAGCAGTACTTC; CDR3aa: CASSLSTGASYEQYF
abundance: once; d_gene: NA; j_gene: TRBJ1-3; v_gene: TRBV19; CDR3nt: TGTGCCAGTAGTCAAGGGTCCTCTGGAAACACCATATATTTT; CDR3aa: CASSQGSSGNTIYF
abundance: NA; d_gene: NA; j_gene: TRBJ2-2; v_gene: TRBV19; CDR3nt: TGTGCCAGTAGTAGAAAAGGGAACACCGGGGAGCTGTTTTTT; CDR3aa: CASSRKGNTGELFF
abundance: NA; d_gene: NA; j_gene: TRBJ1-4; v_gene: TRBV7-9; CDR3nt: TGTGCCAGCAGCTTAGTGTTGGAAACTAATGAAAAACTGTTTTTT; CDR3aa: CASSLVLETNEKLFF
abundance: NA; d_gene: NA; j_gene: TRBJ2-1; v_gene: TRBV7-3; CDR3nt: TGTGCCAGCAGCTTAAAGGACTGGGGCGGTGAGCAGTTCTTC; CDR3aa: CASSLKDWGGEQFF
abundance: NA; d_gene: TRBD1; j_gene: TRBJ1-2; v_gene: TRBV5-1; CDR3nt: TGCGCCAGCAGCTTGAAGGGACAGGGTGTCGGCTACACCTTC; CDR3aa: CASSLKGQGVGYTF
abundance: NA; d_gene: NA; j_gene: TRBJ1-5; v_gene: TRBV12-2; CDR3nt: TGTGCAAGTCGTGCCCAACGGGGATACAATCAGCCCCAGCATTTT; CDR3aa: CASRAQRGYNQPQHF
abundance: NA; d_gene: NA; j_gene: TRBJ2-7; v_gene: TRBV5-4; CDR3nt: TGTGCCAGCAGCTACGAGCGCGGGCAGTACTTC; CDR3aa: CASSYERGQYF
abundance: NA; d_gene: NA; j_gene: TRBJ2-5; v_gene: TRBV7-9; CDR3nt: TGTGCCAGCAGCCCCATAGGGACACCTCAAGAGACCCAGTACTTC; CDR3aa: CASSPIGTPQETQYF
abundance: NA; d_gene: NA; j_gene: TRBJ1-3; v_gene: TRBV5-1; CDR3nt: TGCGCCAGCAGCCCTCAGGTGAACTCTGGAAACACCATATATTTT; CDR3aa: CASSPQVNSGNTIYF
abundance: NA; d_gene: TRBD1; j_gene: TRBJ1-2; v_gene: TRBV16; CDR3nt: TGTGCCAGCAGCCCTCAGGGACAGGGCTACACCTTC; CDR3aa: CASSPQGQGYTF
abundance: medium-sized; d_gene: TRBD2; j_gene: TRBJ2-1; v_gene: TRBV6-6; CDR3nt: TGTGCCAGCAGTTCTAGCGGCTACAATGAGCAGTTCTTC; CDR3aa: CASSSSGYNEQFF
abundance: NA; d_gene: NA; j_gene: TRBJ2-3; v_gene: TRBV10-3; CDR3nt: TGTGCCATCAGTACCATCACAGATACGCAGTATTTT; CDR3aa: CAISTITDTQYF
abundance: NA; d_gene: NA; j_gene: TRBJ1-2; v_gene: TRBV14; CDR3nt: TGTGCCAGCAGCCCCTCTGCTGGGGCCGGCTATGGCTACACCTTC; CDR3aa: CASSPSAGAGYGYTF
abundance: NA; d_gene: NA; j_gene: TRBJ2-3; v_gene: TRBV18; CDR3nt: TGTGCCAGCTCTACGGGGGATACGCAGTATTTT; CDR3aa: CASSTGDTQYF
abundance: NA; d_gene: NA; j_gene: TRBJ2-1; v_gene: TRBV7-8; CDR3nt: TGTGCCAGCAGCTTAGTGCGCAGTAACTATGAGCAGTTCTTC; CDR3aa: CASSLVRSNYEQFF
abundance: NA; d_gene: NA; j_gene: TRBJ2-7; v_gene: TRBV27; CDR3nt: TGTGCCAGCAGTTGGGGCAGGGGTGCCTACGAGCAGTACTTC; CDR3aa: CASSWGRGAYEQYF
abundance: NA; d_gene: TRBD2; j_gene: TRBJ2-3; v_gene: TRBV5-1; CDR3nt: TGCGCCAGCAGCCGATCTCTAGCGGGTAGCACAGATACGCAGTATTTT; CDR3aa: CASSRSLAGSTDTQYF
abundance: NA; d_gene: TRBD1; j_gene: TRBJ1-3; v_gene: TRBV9; CDR3nt: TGTGCCAGCAGCGGAACAGGGGGCTCTGGAAACACCATATATTTT; CDR3aa: CASSGTGGSGNTIYF
abundance: few; d_gene: TRBD2; j_gene: TRBJ2-5; v_gene: TRBV11-2; CDR3nt: TGTGCCAGCAGCTCGGGACTAGCGGGAGCGGGGGAGACCCAGTACTTC; CDR3aa: CASSSGLAGAGETQYF
abundance: NA; d_gene: TRBD2; j_gene: TRBJ2-1; v_gene: TRBV4-1; CDR3nt: TGCGCGTGCGCCCGGGGGGGTAGGGACAATGAGCAGTTCTTC; CDR3aa: CACARGGRDNEQFF
abundance: NA; d_gene: NA; j_gene: TRBJ2-7; v_gene: TRBV27; CDR3nt: TGTGCCAGCAGTCCGGACAGTGAGTACGAGCAGTACTTC; CDR3aa: CASSPDSEYEQYF
abundance: NA; d_gene: NA; j_gene: TRBJ2-1; v_gene: TRBV30; CDR3nt: TGTGCCTGGAGTGTTAGCGGATCCTACAATGAGCAGTTCTTC; CDR3aa: CAWSVSGSYNEQFF
abundance: NA; d_gene: TRBD1; j_gene: TRBJ2-2; v_gene: TRBV9; CDR3nt: TGTGCCAGCAGCAATAGGGGGACAGCGAACACCGGGGAGCTGTTTTTT; CDR3aa: CASSNRGTANTGELFF
abundance: NA; d_gene: TRBD2; j_gene: TRBJ2-1; v_gene: TRBV5-1; CDR3nt: TGCGCCAGCAGCAAAAATTCCGGGACTAGCGGGAGCAATGAGCAGTTCTTC; CDR3aa: CASSKNSGTSGSNEQFF
abundance: NA; d_gene: NA; j_gene: TRBJ2-7; v_gene: TRBV11-2; CDR3nt: TGTGCCAGCAGCGCCCGATCTCGAACCTACGAGCAGTACTTC; CDR3aa: CASSARSRTYEQYF
abundance: many; d_gene: NA; j_gene: TRBJ1-5; v_gene: TRBV10-3; CDR3nt: TGTGCCATCAGTGGTACCGCTGATCAGCCCCAGCATTTT; CDR3aa: CAISGTADQPQHF
abundance: few; d_gene: NA; j_gene: TRBJ2-2; v_gene: TRBV5-1; CDR3nt: TGCGCCAGCAGGCGGAGCGCCGGGACCGGGGAGCTGTTTTTT; CDR3aa: CASRRSAGTGELFF
abundance: NA; d_gene: TRBD1; j_gene: TRBJ1-1; v_gene: TRBV28; CDR3nt: TGTGCCAGCAGCTCCACGGGACAGGGAAAGCCTGAAGCTTTCTTT; CDR3aa: CASSSTGQGKPEAFF
abundance: NA; d_gene: NA; j_gene: TRBJ1-5; v_gene: TRBV19; CDR3nt: TGTGCCAGTAGTTACATGTTAGGTCAGCCCCAGCATTTT; CDR3aa: CASSYMLGQPQHF
abundance: NA; d_gene: NA; j_gene: TRBJ1-3; v_gene: TRBV11-3; CDR3nt: TGTGCCAGCAGCTTAGCGGGCAGGGGCGACTCTGGAAACACCATATATTTT; CDR3aa: CASSLAGRGDSGNTIYF
abundance: NA; d_gene: NA; j_gene: TRBJ2-7; v_gene: TRBV7-2; CDR3nt: TGTGCCAGCAGCGCCCAACGGACGAGCTACGAGCAGTACTTC; CDR3aa: CASSAQRTSYEQYF